Sequencing of this T cell receptor beta chain was carried out in a study of cytomegalovirus exposure and HLA in healthy donors. Whole-study results and caveats: By a later analysis, the bulk of CMV-associated TCR beta chains appeared HLA-restricted.

Use of 60 Vbeta and 13 Jbeta primers characterized the PCR. Assay: immunoSEQ multiplex PCR; the TCRdb copy retains only in-frame clones and omits some. The sample has 120,000 or so clones, under 90% seen once. CDR3 length equals 16 residues. CDR1 and CDR2 from the germline V gene are SGDLS and YYNGEE. V lost 1 base, J lost 4 bases, and 17 bases lay in between. Remarks on this clone: Its specificity is unknown.

Sequenced: PBMCs. This sequence joins TRBV9 and TRBJ1-2; D may be TRBD1 (5 bases). The clonotype originates from a middle-aged woman in good health and CMV-seropositive. The DNA for the CDR3 is TGTGCCAGCAGCGTATGGGGGGACGGCGGGGGCTATGGCTACACCTTC. Protein product: CASSVWGDGGGYGYTF.